The entry below describes one TCR beta chain. Its antigen is still unknown. At one of its ends the junction is not consistent with the germline gene, which may arise from a read error. The record originates from a study of cytomegalovirus exposure and HLA in healthy donors (dated by TCRdb to about 2017). Context from the whole study: An earlier analysis of 550 to 700 of the donors reported 250 to 350 Gb of sequence data and 120 million or so unique TCR beta sequences from 150 million to 200 million T cells. Roughly 320 gigabases of sequencing data and 75 million to 85 million unique TCR sequences made up an early release that covered 500 to 650 HLA-typed donors. The genetic ancestry cluster associated with self-reported Caucasian donors included around four fifths of the approximately 410 genotyped donors. The study aimed to test whether signatures of past pathogen exposure could be identified by cataloging public T cell receptors. Using immunosequencing, the study profiled T cell repertoires from about 650 subjects and related those repertoires to cytomegalovirus serostatus. Along with the roughly 670-subject first cohort, a separate validation cohort of over a hundred different subjects was used. To predict cytomegalovirus infection status, the study brought together high-throughput TCR immunosequencing, statistical association of individual TCRs with disease status, and machine learning. In a later analysis, previously published TCR beta repertoires from 600 to 850 donors were re-analyzed and high-resolution HLA genotyping was added so that TCR occurrence patterns could be studied. Rather than drawing on any new phenotypic data, the later analysis identified candidate immune exposures from TCR beta sequences and the way those sequences occurred across donors. An earlier analysis of 587 of the donors used high-throughput TCR beta sequencing to judge whether each TCR beta V gene segment behaved as functional or pseudogenic. Donor age, sex, ethnicity and CMV serostatus were collected together with the repertoire data. A later genetic analysis used genome-wide SNP genotypes for about three fifths of the 666 donors, treating that subset as a discovery cohort. All discovery cohort repertoires had been generated on a single sequencing platform. HLA typing included class I and class II loci at four-digit resolution. Typing coverage varied by locus: about 620-630 donors for A, B, C, DRB1 and DQB1; around 560 for DQA1; over 600 for DPA1; fewer than 480 for DPB1. Roughly 5 DR-DQ haplotypes were treated as single units for association and clustering because of strong linkage in the cohort. On average, over 200,000 unique TCR beta nucleotide sequences were sequenced per donor among 398 genotyped donors of the cohort, with approximately 18% of those sequences being non-productive. The full study reports these points: Three of the identified cytomegalovirus-associated TCR beta chains were confirmed in vitro to be specific for cytomegalovirus antigens. According to a later analysis, parvovirus B19, influenza, CMV and Epstein-Barr virus appeared linked to several top co-occurrence clusters. Cytomegalovirus status was reported to be diagnosed by the classifier with high specificity and sensitivity in both the original and validation cohorts. A total of about 180 TCR beta chains were listed by the study as associated with cytomegalovirus. The only immune exposure information available for the cohort was CMV serostatus. Compared with the 666-donor mean, donors in an Asian-associated ancestry cluster had fewer N-insertions in productive TCRs, according to a later genetic analysis. Sequencing depth was assumed to be roughly uniform across donors in the presence/absence analyses, though that assumption may not hold. Correlated functional status among segregating V segments might reflect linkage disequilibrium, but an unknown experimental factor could not be ruled out. Some IMGT-functional V segments, including TRBV6-2 and TRBV6-3, could not be told apart with the 87-base-pair reads, so those segments were excluded. A cluster of highly shared sequence variants was judged likely to be a technical artifact of the sequencing pipeline. According to a later analysis, TCR association rates differed among HLA loci, with DRB1 alleles showing the most associated TCRs and HLA-C alleles showing the fewest. Compared with equally common non-associated chains, HLA-associated TCR beta chains in a later analysis were more clonally expanded and had lower generation probabilities. A later analysis found that most CMV-associated TCR beta chains appeared HLA-restricted, with HLA associations seemingly driven largely by CMV exposure. In this cohort, only TCR beta chains were sequenced, and detectable features were limited by the absence of alpha or paired-chain data. The earlier analysis of nearly 600 of the donors excluded 15 to 20 rarely observed V segments, including chromosome 9 orphons, because counts were too low. Assigning TCR associations to individual alleles was difficult when HLA alleles, especially DR and DQ, strongly co-occurred. A later genetic analysis associated a missense DCLRE1C variant with V-gene and J-gene trimming of TCR beta chains, and an independent cohort replicated the association. A further reported finding was that TCR beta sequences accurately predicted the HLA-A and HLA-B alleles for most subjects in the first cohort. Broadly in line with IMGT annotations, most TCR beta V segments showed up in productive rearrangements about 87% or about 30% of the time in an earlier analysis of a few hundred of the donors. Most TCR sequences were observed very rarely across donors, whereas some public TCRs were present in many individuals. According to the authors, the approach could potentially be generalized to other disease states and immunological phenotypes. Because some donors lacked HLA typing at each locus, the association tests relied only on the typed subset. At a false discovery rate of 0.05, a later analysis linked 15,000 to 20,000 TCR beta sequences to specific HLA alleles.

In total, roughly 670 healthy bone marrow donors made up the cohort. Cohort members were all nominally healthy when sampled, although unrecorded immune exposures were likely present. The donor tested CMV seropositive, placing the donor among the 290 or so seropositive members of the cohort. A peripheral blood sample was collected from each donor, and TCR beta sequencing was performed on peripheral blood mononuclear cells. The Qiagen DNeasy Blood Extraction Kit was used to extract genomic DNA from the blood cell samples. Library prep was done by the immunoSEQ multiplex PCR assay. For the multiplex PCR, a mixture combining 60 forward primers for TCR Vbeta segments and 13 reverse primers for TCR Jbeta segments was used. The CDR3 region of rearranged TCR beta genes was amplified from genomic DNA by a multiplex PCR assay. The amplified TCR beta libraries were sequenced on the Illumina HiSeq System as 87-base-pair reads. The paper's data handling went like this. In a later analysis, some 80 million unique TCR beta chains were counted across the 650 to 700 repertoires, and about 9.9 million of these chains were shared by at least two donors. A nearest-neighbor algorithm error-corrected the raw reads and collapsed the reads into unique sequences, merging closely related sequences to remove PCR and sequencing errors. Alignment of CDR3 sequences to IMGT reference sequences was used to assign V, D and J gene segments. For a sequence to be retained, at least a six-nucleotide match to both a V gene segment and a J gene segment was required. Rearrangements were classified as productive when the CDR3 lacked stop codons and remained in frame with V and J, and all other rearrangements were classified as non-productive. CDR3 was defined according to IMGT convention as the region running from the second conserved V-encoded cysteine to the conserved J-encoded phenylalanine. The earlier analysis of about 590 of the donors excluded sequences that lacked an unambiguous match to a single V gene segment. An earlier analysis of several hundred of the donors called V segments functional above 56.7% productive rearrangements and segregating when the between-donor standard deviation exceeded 5%. A statistical classification framework was built for diagnosing cytomegalovirus status from the catalog of TCR beta chain sequences. In a later analysis, TCR nucleotide sequences were compared against IMGT/GENE-DB human TR gene sequences so that V and J genes could be assigned. In a later analysis, CDR3 sequences and most-parsimonious VDJ recombination scenarios were assigned using the TCRdist pipeline. In a later analysis, each TCR beta chain was defined by its CDR3 amino acid sequence together with its V-gene family, and reads lacking a unique V-gene family were excluded. A later analysis removed several hundred highly shared, low-generation-probability nucleotide sequences to deal with suspected cross-contamination and a sequencing artifact. In a later analysis, a clonal expansion index was calculated for each public chain from normalized within-repertoire ranks of inferred template counts. A later analysis computed generation probabilities with a VDJ recombination model fitted to out-of-frame rearrangements, and checked the results against IGoR. In a later analysis, TCR-TCR, TCR-HLA and TCR-CMV co-occurrence was scored with hypergeometric tests, and a repertoire-size bias correction was applied to TCR pairs. False discovery rates were estimated in a later analysis by permuting HLA or CMV assignments 20 times. In a later analysis, co-occurring TCRs were grouped using DBSCAN, with TCRdist sequence similarity added in when clustering inside HLA-allele-positive subsets. Repertoires with fewer than 30,000 or more than 120,000 public chains, plus five repertoires with anomalous nucleotide sharing, were excluded from co-occurrence clustering. TCRdb carries this immuneACCESS record with in-frame sequences only. Its versions omit some clonotypes, under half of them owing to an unresolved V gene in the studies checked, with the rest unexplained. The D gene and trimming were derived from the DNA, and the V and J assignments and clone size from that table. The sample profile shows approximately 120,000 clones; under 80% of them were found once. Roughly 8% of the sample rests with the top ten.

The germline V gene (reference sequence) yields SEHNR for CDR1 and FQNEAQ for CDR2. The CDR3 has 14 amino acids, counting the end cysteine and phenylalanine. The DNA shown is the 42-base CDR3, in frame from base 1. Sample: PBMCs. The TCR sequence derives from a woman between 45 and 65 years old in good health and CMV-seropositive. The rearranged chain carries TRBV7-9 and TRBJ2-7; the D gene is possibly TRBD1, with 6 bases matching. The CDR3 sequence is CASSLEQGSCEQYF. The DNA is TGTGCCAGCAGCTTAGAACAGGGCTCCTGCGAGCAGTACTTC.